These T cell receptor beta chains were read from a single sample in a study of shared clonotypes between healthy human individuals. TCRdb's copy holds only in-frame clones and misses some; the assay was immunoSEQ multiplex PCR. The data show roughly 2.5 million clones, with more than 90% seen just once and 0.13% to 0.15% held by the top ten. The source material was naive CD4+ T cells sorted from blood. The receptors originated from a man aged 18-30 years in good health. Both conserved end residues are part of each CDR3. The D gene is left open where the match is weak. Some rows have no size entry. The others give once, few or many, or a class for an expanded clone.

j_gene	d_gene	abundance	v_gene	CDR3aa	CDR3nt
TRBJ1-6	NA	NA	TRBV28	CAGVRGVYNSPLHF	TGTGCCGGAGTTAGGGGGGTCTATAATTCACCCCTCCACTTT
TRBJ1-3	NA	NA	TRBV11-2	CASSPRDVRSGNTIYF	TGTGCCAGCAGCCCTCGGGACGTCCGCTCTGGAAACACCATATATTTT
TRBJ2-5	TRBD2	NA	TRBV30	CAWKAGIGGETQYF	TGTGCCTGGAAAGCGGGGATCGGCGGAGAGACCCAGTACTTC
TRBJ2-5	NA	NA	TRBV6-1	CASSASWTYQETQYF	TGTGCCAGCAGTGCTTCCTGGACCTACCAAGAGACCCAGTACTTC
TRBJ2-7	TRBD2	NA	TRBV10-3	CAISGLAGTYEQYF	TGTGCCATCAGTGGACTAGCGGGTACCTACGAGCAGTACTTC
TRBJ2-5	NA	NA	TRBV30	CAWMTSETQYF	TGTGCCTGGATGACATCAGAGACCCAGTACTTC
TRBJ2-5	TRBD1	NA	TRBV14	CASSRTGTVPTTKYF	TGTGCCAGCAGCCGGACCGGGACAGTCCCTACGACAAAGTACTTC
TRBJ1-2	NA	NA	TRBV19	CASSITWDGRGYTF	TGTGCCAGTAGTATAACATGGGACGGCCGGGGCTACACCTTC
TRBJ1-3	NA	NA	TRBV4-1	CASSQEGLGNTIYF	TGCGCCAGCAGCCAAGAGGGGCTCGGAAACACCATATATTTT
TRBJ2-5	NA	NA	TRBV11-2	CASAPEGRYQETQYF	TGTGCCAGCGCCCCGGAGGGGAGGTACCAAGAGACCCAGTACTTC
TRBJ1-1	NA	NA	TRBV5-8	CASSLGGAVNTEAFF	TGTGCCAGCAGCTTGGGCGGGGCGGTGAACACTGAAGCTTTCTTT
TRBJ2-2	TRBD1	NA	TRBV30	CAWATGGTSTGELFF	TGTGCCTGGGCAACAGGGGGCACGAGCACCGGGGAGCTGTTTTTT
TRBJ2-1	NA	few	TRBV19	CASSRENEQFF	TGTGCCAGTAGCAGGGAGAATGAGCAGTTCTTC
TRBJ2-3	TRBD1	NA	TRBV6-5	CASTRDRATDTQYF	TGTGCCAGCACACGGGACAGAGCCACAGATACGCAGTATTTT
TRBJ2-7	TRBD2	once	TRBV6-1	CASTLGEGTYEQYF	TGTGCCAGCACCCTGGGGGAGGGAACCTACGAGCAGTACTTC
TRBJ2-7	TRBD2	NA	TRBV4-3	CASSQVGLAGTTYEQYF	TGCGCCAGCAGCCAAGTTGGACTAGCGGGTACAACCTACGAGCAGTACTTC
TRBJ2-7	TRBD2	few	TRBV7-2	CASSPGLAAYEQYF	TGTGCCAGCAGCCCAGGACTAGCCGCCTACGAGCAGTACTTC
TRBJ1-5	NA	NA	TRBV10-1	CASSESVEPQHF	TGCGCCAGCAGTGAGTCGGTGGAGCCCCAGCATTTT
TRBJ2-7	TRBD1	NA	TRBV6-5	CASNATGSEQYF	TGTGCCAGCAACGCGACAGGGAGCGAGCAGTACTTC
TRBJ1-6	NA	NA	TRBV6-6	CASSGRESSYNSPLHF	TGTGCCAGCAGTGGCCGAGAGAGCTCCTATAATTCACCCCTCCACTTT
TRBJ1-1	NA	NA	TRBV5-4	CASSIAQNTEAFF	TGTGCCAGCAGCATTGCCCAGAACACTGAAGCTTTCTTT
TRBJ1-1	NA	NA	TRBV10-3	CAISGGGLTEAFF	TGTGCCATCAGCGGGGGCGGTTTGACTGAAGCTTTCTTT
TRBJ2-3	TRBD2	NA	TRBV7-7	CASSPSSGRGTDTQYF	TGTGCTAGCAGCCCAAGTAGCGGGAGGGGAACAGATACGCAGTATTTT
TRBJ2-3	NA	NA	TRBV7-3	CASSLTGSRASTDTQYF	TGTGCCAGCAGCTTAACAGGATCGAGGGCTAGCACAGATACGCAGTATTTT
TRBJ1-1	TRBD1	few	TRBV19	CASRQGANTEAFF	TGTGCCAGTAGACAGGGGGCAAATACTGAAGCTTTCTTT
TRBJ2-5	NA	NA	TRBV6-6	CASSYSGGSETQYF	TGTGCCAGCAGTTACTCGGGCGGGTCCGAGACCCAGTACTTC
TRBJ2-7	TRBD1	NA	TRBV4-1	CASSQTGTGYSYEQYF	TGCGCCAGCAGCCAGACCGGGACAGGCTACTCCTACGAGCAGTACTTC
TRBJ1-5	NA	NA	TRBV21-1	CASSKEIRVGPQPQHF	TGTGCCAGCAGCAAAGAGATTCGGGTTGGACCTCAGCCCCAGCATTTT
TRBJ1-5	NA	once	TRBV19	CASSIERRQPQHF	TGTGCCAGTAGTATAGAGCGGAGACAGCCCCAGCATTTT
TRBJ1-6	NA	NA	TRBV19	CASSNTGFSPLHF	TGTGCCAGTAGTAATACAGGGTTCTCACCCCTCCACTTT
TRBJ1-1	TRBD1	few	TRBV30	CAWSVKGAERPFF	TGTGCCTGGAGTGTCAAGGGGGCGGAAAGGCCTTTCTTT
TRBJ2-1	TRBD1	NA	TRBV18	CASSPPGQVYNEQFF	TGTGCCAGCTCACCACCGGGACAGGTGTACAATGAGCAGTTCTTC
TRBJ2-1	NA	NA	TRBV4-3	CASSQATLHSGEQFF	TGCGCCAGCAGCCAGGCCACGCTTCACTCGGGGGAGCAGTTCTTC
TRBJ1-3	NA	NA	TRBV7-9	CASSPHVGGGRLGNTIYF	TGTGCCAGCAGCCCACACGTGGGGGGCGGACGTCTTGGAAACACCATATATTTT
TRBJ2-7	NA	NA	TRBV5-8	CASSVNTGKYEQYF	TGTGCCAGCAGCGTAAATACAGGGAAATACGAGCAGTACTTC
TRBJ1-5	NA	NA	TRBV10-3	CAISGQDYQPQHF	TGTGCCATCAGTGGACAGGACTATCAGCCCCAGCATTTT
TRBJ2-7	NA	NA	TRBV18	CASSPKSVSLGEQYF	TGTGCCAGCTCACCTAAATCGGTCTCCCTAGGCGAGCAGTACTTC
TRBJ1-5	NA	NA	TRBV30	CAWSPHRGNQPQHF	TGTGCCTGGAGCCCCCACAGGGGCAATCAGCCCCAGCATTTT
TRBJ2-3	NA	NA	TRBV2	CASSEWGEDTQYF	TGTGCCAGCAGTGAATGGGGGGAAGATACGCAGTATTTT
TRBJ1-2	NA	NA	TRBV7-2	CASSLAGGSYTF	TGTGCCAGCAGCTTAGCTGGCGGGAGCTACACCTTC
TRBJ2-3	NA	NA	TRBV10-3	CAISAGTARDTQYF	TGTGCCATCAGCGCCGGGACTGCCAGAGATACGCAGTATTTT
TRBJ1-2	TRBD1	NA	TRBV28	CASSSSTGGDYGYTF	TGTGCCAGCAGTTCCTCAACAGGGGGGGACTATGGCTACACCTTC
TRBJ2-3	NA	once	TRBV11-2	CASSLQITSTDTQYF	TGTGCCAGCAGCCTCCAGATAACTAGCACAGATACGCAGTATTTT
TRBJ1-1	NA	NA	TRBV4-1	CASSQVGTKNTEAFF	TGCGCCAGCAGCCAAGTAGGCACCAAAAACACTGAAGCTTTCTTT
TRBJ1-2	TRBD1	NA	TRBV5-4	CASSLGQGISGYTF	TGTGCCAGCAGCTTGGGACAGGGGATAAGTGGCTACACCTTC
TRBJ2-5	NA	NA	TRBV21-1	CASSKAGRGQETQYF	TGTGCCAGCAGCAAAGCCGGCCGGGGCCAAGAGACCCAGTACTTC
TRBJ2-7	TRBD2	NA	TRBV19	CASSIKAGEVEQYF	TGTGCCAGTAGTATTAAGGCGGGAGAGGTGGAGCAGTACTTC
TRBJ2-3	NA	NA	TRBV5-1	CASTTLGPDTQYF	TGCGCCAGCACAACACTTGGCCCGGATACGCAGTATTTT
TRBJ1-5	NA	NA	TRBV5-6	CASSLAGGVGQPQHF	TGTGCCAGCAGCCTCGCCGGAGGAGTGGGGCAGCCCCAGCATTTT
TRBJ1-3	NA	once	TRBV15	CATRTNRVSGNTIYF	TGTGCCACCAGGACTAACAGGGTATCCGGAAACACCATATATTTT
TRBJ2-1	NA	NA	TRBV7-2	CASSLDRGRNNEQFF	TGTGCCAGCAGCTTAGATCGGGGGCGGAACAATGAGCAGTTCTTC
TRBJ2-5	NA	NA	TRBV5-1	CASSFQAAQETQYF	TGCGCCAGCAGCTTTCAGGCCGCACAAGAGACCCAGTACTTC
TRBJ1-2	NA	NA	TRBV2	CASSYRTGGGYTF	TGTGCCAGCAGCTATAGGACCGGTGGGGGCTACACCTTC
TRBJ1-5	NA	NA	TRBV6-5	CASSTGKSHQPQHF	TGTGCCAGCAGTACAGGAAAATCGCATCAGCCCCAGCATTTT
TRBJ2-3	TRBD2	NA	TRBV10-3	CAISDPPGGRGTDTQYF	TGTGCCATCAGTGACCCGCCGGGGGGGCGAGGCACAGATACGCAGTATTTT
TRBJ1-5	NA	NA	TRBV5-1	CASSLGQPQHF	TGCGCCAGCAGCTTGGGACAGCCCCAGCATTTT